One sample yielded the 13 T cell receptor beta chains listed below, sequenced in a study of shared clonotypes between healthy human individuals. Generated by immunoSEQ multiplex PCR, the TCRdb table keeps only in-frame clones and is missing some. The profile covers approximately 1,500,000 clones, with approximately 98% appearing a single time and about 0.4% taken by the ten largest. Sample: naive CD4+ T cells sorted from blood. Documented subset: CD45RA+ positively selected. These receptors were collected from a man in his thirties or forties in good health.

This clone was seen once. The chain joins TRBV6-1 to TRBJ2-1; 12 bases fit TRBD2. The CDR3 spans 15 residues. V lost 5 bases to trimming and J lost 9 bases; unmatched junction nucleotides: 8. Germline V gene data show CDR1 as MNHNS and CDR2 as SASEGT. The CDR3 DNA reads TGTGCCAGCAGTAAGACTAGCGGGAGTTTTGGTGAGCAGTTCTTC. Its translation is CASSKTSGSFGEQFF.

The chain uses TRBV7-9 and TRBJ1-2; TRBD1 agrees at 11 bases. The germline gives CDR1 SEHNR, CDR2 FQNEAQ (reference sequence). The ends lost 4 bases at V and 12 bases at J; junction bases unmatched: 16. This CDR3 spans 16 amino acids. The CDR3 sequence is CASSSSFKGTGGVDTF. In DNA form, the CDR3 reads TGTGCCAGCAGCTCGAGCTTTAAAGGGACAGGGGGTGTCGACACCTTC.

This clone is a singleton in its sample. The chain couples TRBV14 to TRBJ1-4, with D perhaps TRBD1 (5 bases). The CDR3 is 14 amino acids. Germline V gene sequence: CDR1 SGHDN, CDR2 FVKESK. The V end lost 4 bases, the J end lost 7 bases, and 13 bases lay between the germline ends. Here the CDR3 reads CASSLTVYSEKLFF. In DNA, the CDR3 is TGTGCCAGCAGCCTGACAGTTTATAGTGAAAAACTGTTTTTT.

The V gene is TRBV10-2, the J gene TRBJ1-4; D gene unclear. V dropped 5 bases and J dropped 5 bases, with 15 bases sitting between them. The germline CDR1 and CDR2 sequences are WSHSY and SAAADI. The CDR3 has 15 amino acids. For the CDR3, the DNA is TGCGCCAGCAGTTTATCTCCGGGGTGGAATGAAAAACTGTTTTTT. It is translated as CASSLSPGWNEKLFF.

J is TRBJ1-1 and V is TRBV11-2, with 9 bases fitting TRBD1. V shed 5 bases and J 5 bases; nucleotides not matched to a gene: 6. Germline V gives CDR1 SGHAT, CDR2 FQNNGV. The CDR3 is 14 amino acids. The CDR3 DNA sequence: TGTGCCAGCAGCCGGGGACAGGGAAGTACTGAAGCTTTCTTT. It codes for CASSRGQGSTEAFF.

The CDR3 DNA reads TGTGCCAGCACTTATATTGGGGGCGGGAGGTCCACCGGGGAGCTGTTTTTT. Its protein is CASTYIGGGRSTGELFF. The chain links TRBV2 to TRBJ2-2; 8 bases line up with TRBD2. The germline gives CDR1 SNHLY, CDR2 FYNNEI. The CDR3 is 17 residues long. Trimming at V came to 7 bases and at J to 4 bases, leaving 14 bases not matched to a gene. Drawing the rest from reference TRBV2 and TRBJ2-2, the complete variable domain is EPEVTQTPSHQVTQMGQEVILRCVPISNHLYFYWYRQILGQKVEFLVSFYNNEISEKSEIFDDQFSVERPDGSNFTLKIRSTKLEDSAMYFCASTYIGGGRSTGELFFGEGSRLTVL.

This chain links TRBV10-3 with TRBJ2-1; 13 positions match TRBD2. From germline, CDR1 is ENHRY and CDR2 SYGVKD. V shed 3 bases and J 9 bases; nucleotides not matched to a gene: 5. The CDR3 extends over 15 amino acids. The CDR3 DNA is TGTGCCATCAGTGATGAGACTAGCGGGAGGTTTGAGCAGTTCTTC. This sequence encodes CAISDETSGRFEQFF.

The CDR3 nucleotides are TGTGCCAGTAGTATAAATAGCGGGAGGGCCGTTGAGCAGTTCTTC. Translation gives CASSINSGRAVEQFF. J is TRBJ2-1 and V is TRBV19; 11 bases line up with TRBD2. Per germline, CDR1 LNHDA and CDR2 SQIVND (reference sequence). V shed 2 bases, J shed 9 bases, and the junction held 6 bases outside the gene matches. This CDR3 is built from 15 residues.

The gene calls are TRBV19 and TRBJ1-5; D is unresolved. The length of the CDR3 is 14 residues. Germline V gene sequence: CDR1 LNHDA, CDR2 SQIVND (reference sequence). V shed 8 bases and J shed 2 bases, with 13 bases lying between them. CDR3 nucleotide sequence: TGTGCCAGTCGCCAAGTGGGCGGCAATCAGCCCCAGCATTTT. Translation gives CASRQVGGNQPQHF.

The CDR3 DNA follows: TGCGCCAGCAGCCAAGCGGGGCTAGCGGGAAACAATGAGCAGTTCTTC. Its translation: CASSQAGLAGNNEQFF. This chain uses TRBV4-1 with TRBJ2-1; TRBD2 agrees at 9 bases. The CDR3 length is 16 residues. Germline V CDR1 and CDR2: MGHRA, YSYEKL. With V trimmed by 1 base and J by 5 bases, 6 bases remained unmatched.

The V and J genes are TRBV18 and TRBJ1-1; D gene ambiguous. The CDR3 is made up of 15 amino acids. With 4 bases removed from V and 0 bases from J, the gap between germline ends came to 12 bases. CDR1 is KGHSH and CDR2 is LQKENI in the germline V gene. The CDR3 nucleotides are TGTGCCAGCTCACTAGGGCGCCAGATGAACACTGAAGCTTTCTTT. Its translation: CASSLGRQMNTEAFF.

This clone was detected only once. The V gene is TRBV9, the J gene TRBJ2-7, with TRBD1 identical over 8 bases. Losses at the gene ends were 3 bases for V and 2 bases for J; bases not matched to a gene: 4. The CDR3 length is 14 residues. Germline assignment: CDR1 SGDLS and CDR2 YYNGEE. The CDR3 loop is CASSETGVPYEQYF. In nucleotides, the CDR3 is TGTGCCAGCAGCGAGACAGGGGTCCCCTACGAGCAGTACTTC.

On this clone: Other DNA sequences in the sample encode the same CDR3. The chain couples TRBV30 to TRBJ1-1; no definite D call. In germline, CDR1 is GTSNPN, CDR2 SVGIG (reference sequence). V shed 3 bases and J shed 1 base, with 3 bases lying between them. The CDR3 spans 11 residues. In nucleotides, the CDR3 is TGTGCCTGGAGGGCGAACACTGAAGCTTTCTTT. Protein: CAWRANTEAFF. Full variable domain (missing parts from reference TRBV30 and TRBJ1-1): SQTIHQWPATLVQPVGSPLSLECTVEGTSNPNLYWYRQAAGRGLQLLFYSVGIGQISSEVPQNLSASRPQDRQFILSSKKLLLSDSGFYLCAWRANTEAFFGQGTRLTVV.